The 9 T cell receptor beta chains below come from one sample, sequenced in a study of regulatory T cells in long-lasting Graves disease. To make TCR beta libraries, researchers used iRepertoire HTBI primers and Arm-PCR of CDR3 regions. TCRdb called the multiplex PCR reads again in MiXCR, with one record for every CDR3 protein. The sample contains about 290,000 distinct CDR3 sequences, roughly a fifth of which appear only once. Time point here: persistent/refractory GD, antithyroid drugs over 5 years with positive TRAb. RNA from PBMCs was the source of the TCR library. The sequences come from peripheral blood mononuclear cells (PBMCs), collected when the disease was refractory, from a patient treated with antithyroid drugs. The receptor source for this set is a female donor with Graves disease.

V and J are TRBV7-9 and TRBJ2-7, with 8 bases matching TRBD1. Germline CDR1 SEHNR, CDR2 FQNEAQ (reference sequence). This CDR3 is 14 amino acids long. V shed 5 bases, J shed 6 bases, and the junction held 9 bases outside the gene matches. Here the CDR3 DNA reads TGTGCCAGCAGCCCCCGACAGGGGCCCCTCGAGCAGTACTTC. It encodes CASSPRQGPLEQYF.

Ten or more counts support this clonotype. The CDR3 reads CASSLPLVTVGETQYF. The CDR3 region has the DNA TGTGCCAGCAGCTTACCCTTGGTGACAGTTGGGGAGACCCAGTACTTC. The rearrangement links TRBV7-8 to TRBJ2-5; possibly TRBD1 for D (5 bases). This CDR3 has 16 amino acids. Between the trimmed V and J ends, which lost 2 bases and 5 bases, there was a span of 18 bases. The V gene's germline CDR1 is SGHVS and CDR2 FQNEAQ.

This clonotype has only a few counts. The genes are TRBV2 and TRBJ1-1, with a possible D match to TRBD1 (6 bases). The V gene's germline CDR1 is SNHLY and CDR2 FYNNEI. The CDR3 has 14 residues. V dropped 4 bases and J dropped 4 bases, with 13 bases sitting between them. CDR3 residues: CASSVDRFSTEAFF. CDR3 nucleotides: TGTGCCAGCAGTGTGGACAGATTTAGCACTGAAGCTTTCTTT.

The rearrangement joins TRBV15 to TRBJ2-4, with TRBD1 as a possible D gene (6 bases). V lost 3 bases and J 8 bases, leaving 14 bases between the germline ends. In germline, CDR1 is LNHNV, CDR2 YYDKDF (reference sequence). The CDR3 extends over 14 amino acids. Here the CDR3 reads CATSSRGIVDIQYF. CDR3 nucleotide sequence: TGTGCCACCAGCAGCAGGGGAATTGTGGACATTCAGTACTTC.

J is TRBJ1-5 and V is TRBV19, with a weak D call TRBD1 (5 bases). CDR1 is LNHDA and CDR2 is SQIVND in the germline V gene (reference sequence). V was clipped by 5 bases and J by 7 bases, with 18 bases between them. This CDR3 has 15 amino acids. As DNA, the CDR3 is TGTGCCAGTAGTCGTGGAGGGTACGGGGACCAGCCCCAGCATTTT. Its protein product is CASSRGGYGDQPQHF.

In its sample, this clonotype was seen many times. The chain joins TRBV5-1 to TRBJ1-1; D remains unclear. Germline V gene lookup returns CDR1 SGHRS and CDR2 YFSETQ. The V and J ends lost 0 bases and 0 bases respectively, with 9 bases between them. The CDR3 runs to 15 residues. The CDR3 sequence: CASSLEGDMNTEAFF. The CDR3 bases are TGCGCCAGCAGCTTGGAGGGAGATATGAACACTGAAGCTTTCTTT.

J is TRBJ2-6 and V is TRBV19; D gene ambiguous. Trimming shortened V by 9 bases and J by 0 bases, and 12 bases separated the two germline ends. The CDR3 runs 15 residues. Germline loops: CDR1 LNHDA, CDR2 SQIVND (reference sequence). DNA for the CDR3: TGTGCCAGCTGCGACGCCCTCTCTGGGGCCAACGTCCTGACTTTC. Translation: CASCDALSGANVLTF.

CDR3 protein: CASSQDWGQRETQYF. The CDR3 DNA reads as TGCGCCAGCAGCCAAGATTGGGGTCAGAGAGAGACCCAGTACTTC. The chain combines TRBV4-3 with TRBJ2-5; no reliable D call. The V end was cut by 0 bases, the J end by 4 bases, with 12 bases between. The V gene's germline CDR1 is LGHNA and CDR2 YSLEER. The CDR3 covers 15 residues.

This clonotype was recorded at least ten times. The CDR3 sequence: CASSLGGRLNYGYTF. As DNA, the CDR3 is TGTGCCAGCAGCTTAGGTGGCAGACTTAACTATGGCTACACCTTC. The chain couples TRBV7-8 to TRBJ1-2; D uncertain. The CDR3 extends over 15 amino acids. V was cut by 1 base and J by 1 base, with 10 bases left in between. Germline lookup yields CDR1 SGHVS and CDR2 FQNEAQ.